These T cell receptor beta chains were read from a single sample in a study of blood T cell repertoires in COVID-19. Produced via immunoSEQ multiplex PCR; TCRdb's table is partial and in-frame only. The sample has approximately 200,000 clones; about 87% are singletons. Sequencing used PBMCs or T cells enriched from blood (not recorded which). The source of these receptors is a man aged 30-40 years who had recovered from COVID-19. Each CDR3 is given with its conserved first and last residue. D genes are given only for firm matches. Clone size is not always given. Where it is, it says once, few, many or a class for expanded clones.

V gene	clone size	J gene	D gene	CDR3 protein	CDR3 DNA
TRBV4-3	NA	TRBJ2-3	TRBD1	CASSHRTGSTDTQYF	TGCGCCAGCAGCCACAGGACAGGGAGCACAGATACGCAGTATTTT
TRBV11-2	few	TRBJ2-5	NA	CASSLEIGPETQYF	TGTGCCAGCAGCTTAGAAATCGGTCCAGAGACCCAGTACTTC
TRBV5-1	NA	TRBJ2-5	NA	CASSLEGGHGETQYF	TGCGCCAGCAGCTTGGAAGGCGGACATGGAGAGACCCAGTACTTC
TRBV28	NA	TRBJ1-1	NA	CASSSPGGTEAFF	TGTGCCAGCAGTTCCCCGGGGGGGACTGAAGCTTTCTTT
TRBV5-5	NA	TRBJ1-5	NA	CASSWDTDQPQHF	TGTGCCAGCAGCTGGGACACCGATCAGCCCCAGCATTTT
TRBV27	NA	TRBJ2-7	TRBD2	CASSLLAGESSYEQYF	TGTGCCAGCAGCCTTCTAGCGGGAGAAAGCTCCTACGAGCAGTACTTC
TRBV11-2	NA	TRBJ1-2	NA	CASSPGTSHYGYTF	TGTGCCAGCAGCCCAGGGACAAGCCATTATGGCTACACCTTC
TRBV12-5	NA	TRBJ2-5	TRBD2	CASGVAGGVETQYF	TGTGCTAGTGGGGTAGCGGGGGGAGTGGAGACCCAGTACTTC
TRBV5-1	NA	TRBJ1-2	NA	CASSLEGRSGERGYTF	TGCGCCAGCAGCTTGGAGGGTCGGTCAGGGGAGCGTGGCTACACCTTC
TRBV6-5	NA	TRBJ2-7	NA	CASSYSPESFVSEQYF	TGTGCCAGCAGTTATAGCCCAGAATCCTTCGTGAGTGAGCAGTACTTC
TRBV6-6	NA	TRBJ2-7	NA	CASSYGSRTVISEQYF	TGTGCCAGCAGTTACGGGTCCCGGACAGTGATATCCGAGCAGTACTTC
TRBV6-5	NA	TRBJ2-1	TRBD1	CASSPRQGTYNEQFF	TGTGCCAGCAGCCCCAGACAGGGAACCTACAATGAGCAGTTCTTC
TRBV30	NA	TRBJ2-3	NA	CAWTWRGTDTQYF	TGTGCCTGGACTTGGCGGGGCACAGATACGCAGTATTTT
TRBV7-2	once	TRBJ2-1	TRBD2	CASSTRTSGGGYYNEQFF	TGTGCCAGCAGCACCCGGACTAGCGGGGGGGGATACTACAATGAGCAGTTCTTC
TRBV27	NA	TRBJ2-1	TRBD2	CASSWSSGRAGNEQFF	TGTGCCAGCAGTTGGTCTAGCGGGAGGGCTGGGAATGAGCAGTTCTTC
TRBV11-3	NA	TRBJ2-1	TRBD1	CASSFHPGTGVGNEQFF	TGTGCCAGCAGCTTTCATCCCGGGACAGGGGTAGGGAATGAGCAGTTCTTC
TRBV6-4	NA	TRBJ2-1	TRBD2	CASSDWTSAEQFF	TGTGCCAGCAGTGACTGGACTAGCGCTGAGCAGTTCTTC
TRBV7-2	NA	TRBJ1-3	NA	CATLSGNTIYF	TGTGCCACGCTATCTGGAAACACCATATATTTT
TRBV3-1/TRBV3-2	NA	TRBJ2-7	TRBD1	CASSQLDRGTSYEQYF	TGTGCCAGCAGCCAACTGGACAGGGGAACCTCCTACGAGCAGTACTTC
TRBV25-1	NA	TRBJ1-1	NA	CASRAGDTEAFF	TGTGCCAGCAGAGCAGGGGATACTGAAGCTTTCTTT
TRBV11-2	NA	TRBJ1-6	TRBD1	CASRRPTGANSPLHF	TGTGCCAGCAGACGACCGACAGGGGCTAATTCACCCCTCCACTTT
TRBV19	NA	TRBJ2-3	TRBD2	CASSMIAGGRTDTQYF	TGTGCCAGTAGTATGATAGCGGGAGGGCGCACAGATACGCAGTATTTT
TRBV10-3	NA	TRBJ1-2	NA	CAISESAEDYGYTF	TGTGCCATCAGTGAATCGGCCGAGGACTATGGCTACACCTTC
TRBV28	NA	TRBJ2-5	NA	CASSLSGAGETQYF	TGTGCCAGCAGTTTATCAGGGGCCGGGGAGACCCAGTACTTC
TRBV30	NA	TRBJ1-5	NA	CAWSVQTGSNQPQHF	TGTGCCTGGAGTGTACAAACAGGGAGCAATCAGCCCCAGCATTTT
TRBV6-5	NA	TRBJ1-5	TRBD1	CATQGARDQPQHF	TGTGCCACCCAGGGGGCGAGGGATCAGCCCCAGCATTTT
TRBV11-2	NA	TRBJ2-2	TRBD2	CASSLLAGGPAGELFF	TGTGCCAGCAGCTTGCTAGCGGGAGGGCCGGCCGGGGAGCTGTTTTTT
TRBV9	NA	TRBJ2-2	TRBD1	CASSVGTGTGELFF	TGTGCCAGCAGCGTCGGGACAGGGACCGGGGAGCTGTTTTTT
TRBV19	NA	TRBJ2-1	NA	CASTDSVYNEQFF	TGTGCCAGTACGGATAGCGTATACAATGAGCAGTTCTTC
TRBV12-3/TRBV12-4	once	TRBJ2-7	NA	CASSRQVREQYF	TGTGCCAGCAGCCGACAGGTTCGCGAGCAGTACTTC
TRBV19	NA	TRBJ2-3	NA	CASKVTPEADTQYF	TGTGCCAGTAAGGTGACCCCGGAGGCAGATACGCAGTATTTT
TRBV7-2	NA	TRBJ1-1	NA	CASSFRDKYTEAFF	TGTGCCAGCAGCTTCCGGGACAAATACACTGAAGCTTTCTTT
TRBV15	NA	TRBJ2-1	TRBD1	CATGDRGGYNEQFF	TGTGCCACCGGGGACAGGGGAGGCTACAATGAGCAGTTCTTC
TRBV29-1	NA	TRBJ2-4	NA	CSVVWQGENIQYF	TGCAGCGTTGTTTGGCAGGGTGAAAACATTCAGTACTTC
TRBV11-2	NA	TRBJ1-2	NA	CASSYDNPGTHNYGYTF	TGTGCCAGCAGCTATGATAATCCCGGGACACACAACTATGGCTACACCTTC
TRBV15	NA	TRBJ2-4	NA	CATSREQWMAGAKNIQYF	TGTGCCACCAGCAGAGAGCAGTGGATGGCAGGCGCCAAAAACATTCAGTACTTC
TRBV7-9	NA	TRBJ1-3	NA	CASSLPGSGNTIYF	TGTGCCAGCAGCTTACCCGGGTCTGGAAACACCATATATTTT
TRBV2	NA	TRBJ1-2	TRBD1	CASSEARQGFYGYTF	TGTGCCAGCAGTGAAGCCCGACAGGGGTTCTATGGCTACACCTTC
TRBV4-3	NA	TRBJ1-4	NA	CASSGLIWEKLFF	TGCGCCAGCAGTGGTCTAATTTGGGAAAAACTGTTTTTT
TRBV7-9	NA	TRBJ2-1	TRBD1	CASSLGSGQGANEQFF	TGTGCCAGCAGCTTAGGATCCGGACAGGGGGCCAATGAGCAGTTCTTC
TRBV5-1	NA	TRBJ2-7	TRBD2	CASTDGLAGGRSYEQYF	TGCGCCAGCACCGACGGACTAGCGGGGGGTCGCTCCTACGAGCAGTACTTC
TRBV30	NA	TRBJ2-5	TRBD2	CAWSVGTSLLETQYF	TGTGCCTGGAGTGTCGGGACTAGTCTGTTGGAGACCCAGTACTTC
TRBV5-1	NA	TRBJ1-4	TRBD1	CASSLAGQGYEKLFF	TGCGCCAGCAGCTTGGCCGGACAGGGTTACGAAAAACTGTTTTTT
TRBV11-2	NA	TRBJ1-1	TRBD1	CASSLVGTGEAFF	TGTGCCAGCAGCTTAGTAGGGACAGGGGAAGCTTTCTTT
TRBV9	NA	TRBJ2-1	TRBD2	CASSLGLAGGLLSNEQFF	TGTGCCAGCAGCCTCGGACTAGCGGGAGGGCTTCTCAGTAATGAGCAGTTCTTC
TRBV27	NA	TRBJ2-3	TRBD2	CASSSARTSGRITDTQYF	TGTGCCAGCAGTTCCGCTCGGACTAGCGGGAGGATCACAGATACGCAGTATTTT
TRBV5-4	NA	TRBJ2-4	NA	CASSLAAQNIQYF	TGTGCCAGCAGCTTGGCAGCGCAAAACATTCAGTACTTC
TRBV7-2	NA	TRBJ2-7	NA	CASSPSGRDSYEQYF	TGTGCCAGCAGCCCATCGGGCAGGGACTCCTACGAGCAGTACTTC
TRBV24-1	once	TRBJ2-1	TRBD2	CATSDLHSGGSYNEQFF	TGTGCCACCAGTGATTTGCATAGCGGGGGCTCCTACAATGAGCAGTTCTTC
TRBV6-5	NA	TRBJ1-5	NA	CASRQIQGSNQPQHF	TGTGCCAGCAGGCAGATACAGGGTAGCAATCAGCCCCAGCATTTT
TRBV7-8	NA	TRBJ1-4	NA	CASSPLGRGSEKLFF	TGTGCCAGCAGCCCTTTGGGAAGGGGATCTGAAAAACTGTTTTTT